The present T cell receptor (beta chain) was sequenced within a study of radiation and T cells in renal cell carcinoma. Whole-study context: Nephrectomy followed 15 Gy stereotactic body radiation by 4 weeks.

Measured with immunoSEQ multiplex PCR; TCRdb has only the in-frame clones, and not every one. The profile shows approximately 79,000 clones, about four fifths of them singletons. This CDR3 region has 17 residues. Germline CDR1 and CDR2: MGHRA and YSYEKL. Germline trimming cut 0 bases from V and 5 bases from J; bases unmatched to any gene: 8. Notes on the study in general: In blood, top tumor clones expanded by 2 weeks, shrinking by 4.

The sample's time point: blood 2 weeks post-SBRT. Treatment described: 15 Gy SBRT to primary tumor, nephrectomy 4 weeks later. Radiation-treated patients gave blood at baseline, week 2 and week 4. The tumor was a clear cell renal cell carcinoma. Note on this clone: Its matching antigen is unknown.

This specimen consisted of blood, obtained from a patient whose treatment included radiotherapy and nephrectomy. This clonotype was sampled from a man aged 55 to 70 with renal cell carcinoma. The genes are TRBV4-1 and TRBJ2-3; 10 positions agree with TRBD2. The CDR3 is CASSQEGLAGEGDTQYF. In DNA form, the CDR3 reads TGCGCCAGCAGCCAAGAGGGTCTAGCGGGAGAGGGAGATACGCAGTATTTT.